The clone carrying this TCR beta chain occurred many times. The data stem from a study of blood T cell repertoires in COVID-19. Original data processing: Estimation of nucleated cell counts relied on the amplification of reference gene primers. Profiled with immunoSEQ multiplex PCR; TCRdb holds only in-frame clones, not every one. From that table come the V and J calls and clone size; the DNA was used to work out D and trimming. The repertoire holds 200,000 to 250,000 clones, 83% seen once, with approximately 7.4% in the top ten. CDR3 length: 17 residues. CDR1 is MNHEY and CDR2 is SMNVEV in the germline V gene (reference sequence). V dropped 7 bases and J dropped 2; count of bases not matched to a gene: 13.

This rearrangement joins TRBV27 to TRBJ2-3, with 9 bases aligning to TRBD2. The sequence derives from a woman in her forties or fifties with acute or convalescent COVID-19. Specimen: peripheral blood. The CDR3 DNA sequence: TGTGCCAGCACTTCTAGCGGGACCGATTTTTTCACAGATACGCAGTATTTT. Its protein is CASTSSGTDFFTDTQYF.